The text below deals with one TCR beta chain. This record comes from a study of blood T cell repertoires in COVID-19. This CDR3 is 18 amino acids long. V was clipped by 1 base and J by 0 bases; unmatched bases: 9. The germline CDR1 and CDR2 sequences are LGHNA and YSLEER. Measured with immunoSEQ multiplex PCR; TCRdb has only the in-frame clones, and not every one. The data hold about 120,000 clones, with roughly four fifths observed a single time. V gene TRBV4-3 combines with J gene TRBJ2-1; 7 bases match TRBD1. Specimen: peripheral blood. The receptor was derived from a man between 65 and 79 years old with active or convalescent COVID-19. CDR3 amino acids: CASSQGYSGQSSYNEQFF. The CDR3 DNA reads TGCGCCAGCAGCCAAGGGTACTCGGGACAGAGCTCCTACAATGAGCAGTTCTTC.